Each of the 8 T cell receptor beta chains below was sequenced from the same sample in a study of Ad26.COV2.S vaccination and SARS-CoV-2 variants. Produced via immunoSEQ multiplex PCR; TCRdb's table is partial and in-frame only. The sample includes about 320,000 clones, around 85% of them seen just once. Treatment in this sample: roughly 20 received Ad26.COV2.S at low or high dose, single or two shots; several received placebo; per-sample allocation not given. The samples were gathered on day 63 after the first injection of vaccine or placebo. The source material was peripheral blood, sampled in a trial of Ad26.COV2.S vaccine versus placebo. Receptors originate from a person aged 18-60 years who received the Ad26.COV2.S COVID-19 vaccine or a placebo.

In this sample, this clone turned up once. V gene TRBV3-1 (or the pseudogene TRBV3-2) combines with J gene TRBJ2-7; TRBD1 or TRBD2 may be the D gene (6 bases each). V was trimmed by 2 bases and J by 6 bases, leaving 17 bases between them. In germline, CDR1 is LGHDT, CDR2 YNNKEL (reference sequence). CDR3 length: 15 amino acids. The CDR3 sequence: CASSQFGGRRVEQYF. In nucleotides, the CDR3 is TGTGCCAGCAGCCAATTTGGGGGGCGCAGAGTCGAGCAGTACTTC.

The chain links TRBV11-3 to TRBJ2-3; possibly TRBD1 for D (6 bases). Deletions cut 1 base from V and 3 bases from J, with 17 bases between. The CDR3 is 17 amino acids. The V gene's germline CDR1 is SGHNT and CDR2 YENEEA. The CDR3 here is CASSLVRVGQLTDTQYF. The CDR3 DNA is TGTGCCAGCAGCTTAGTTCGCGTTGGACAGTTAACAGATACGCAGTATTTT.

The J gene is TRBJ1-3, the V gene TRBV11-3, with TRBD1 identical over 9 bases. The CDR3 consists of 13 residues. V shed 5 bases and J 7 bases; nucleotides not matched to a gene: 3. CDR1 is SGHNT and CDR2 is YENEEA in the germline V gene. In DNA form, the CDR3 reads TGTGCCAGCAGCCCCGACAGGGGGAACACCATATATTTT. This codes for CASSPDRGNTIYF. Combining the CDR3 with reference TRBV11-3 and TRBJ1-3 gives the whole variable domain EAGVVQSPRYKIIEKKQPVAFWCNPISGHNTLYWYLQNLGQGPELLIRYENEEAVDDSQLPKDRFSAERLKGVDSTLKIQPAELGDSAVYLCASSPDRGNTIYFGEGSWLTVV.

This clone occurred once. V is TRBV11-2 and J is TRBJ2-7; D remains ambiguous. CDR1 is SGHAT and CDR2 is FQNNGV in the germline V gene. The CDR3 totals 12 residues. The V end was cut by 4 bases, the J end by 3 bases, with 7 bases between. Here the CDR3 reads CASSSGYYEQYF. The CDR3 DNA is TGTGCCAGCAGCTCCGGATACTACGAGCAGTACTTC.

With respect to this clone: Other DNA sequences in the same sample also yield this CDR3. This chain joins TRBV7-9 and TRBJ1-4; tentative D call: TRBD1 (6 bases). Germline CDR1 SEHNR, CDR2 FQNEAQ (reference sequence). The CDR3 sequence is 15 residues long. Trimming took off 1 base at V and 7 bases at J, with 13 bases between the two ends. CDR3 nucleotide sequence: TGTGCCAGCAGCTTAGTGGCAGGGGATGGTGAAAAACTGTTTTTT. It specifies CASSLVAGDGEKLFF.

V gene TRBV28 combines with J gene TRBJ1-4; TRBD1 might be the D (5 bases). The CDR3 is made up of 15 amino acids. CDR1 and CDR2 (germline): MDHEN, SYDVKM. V was trimmed by 5 bases and J by 5 bases, leaving 15 bases between them. The CDR3 loop is CASSLPGRTNEKLFF. The DNA of the CDR3 is TGTGCCAGCAGTCTACCGGGACGGACAAATGAAAAACTGTTTTTT.

The chain carries TRBV2 and TRBJ2-7; D remains unclear. Germline V gives CDR1 SNHLY, CDR2 FYNNEI. Trimming took off 8 bases at V and 0 bases at J, with 26 bases between the two ends. The CDR3 has 18 residues. Here the CDR3 reads CASAKEHSLGSVSYEQYF. CDR3 in DNA: TGTGCCAGCGCAAAAGAACACTCACTCGGATCAGTCTCCTACGAGCAGTACTTC. The variable domain in full, with the rest retrieved from reference TRBV2 and TRBJ2-7, is EPEVTQTPSHQVTQMGQEVILRCVPISNHLYFYWYRQILGQKVEFLVSFYNNEISEKSEIFDDQFSVERPDGSNFTLKIRSTKLEDSAMYFCASAKEHSLGSVSYEQYFGPGTRLTVT.

This chain joins TRBV3-1 (or the pseudogene TRBV3-2) and TRBJ2-1; 11 bases match TRBD2. Germline values: CDR1 LGHDT, CDR2 YNNKEL (reference sequence). The junction had 3 bases not matched to a gene; V was cut back by 1 base and J by 4 bases. This CDR3 has 16 residues. CDR3 region: CASSQGTSGPYNEQFF. The CDR3 DNA reads as TGTGCCAGCAGCCAAGGGACTAGCGGGCCGTACAATGAGCAGTTCTTC.